The 25 T cell receptor beta chains below come from one sample, sequenced in a study of T cell repertoires in cytomegalovirus infection. These receptors have no identified antigens. From the reads, TCRdb called clonotypes with MiXCR, one entry per CDR3 protein. Among some 200,000 distinct CDR3 sequences, 38% were seen once, and the ten largest hold around 64%. Sequencing used CD8+ T cells from cultured PBMCs, obtained from culture after CMV antigen stimulation. Source of these receptors: a human donor in good health (CMV status not recorded). Some clones in this sample may be carry-over from other donors' samples.

There are a few counts of this clonotype. The gene calls are TRBV6-1 and TRBJ2-3; D is ambiguous. The V gene's germline CDR1 is MNHNS and CDR2 SASEGT. The CDR3 sequence is 12 residues long. V shed 5 bases and J shed 6 bases, with 9 bases lying between them. The CDR3 DNA is TGTGCCAGCAGTTCCATGGCGGATACGCAGTATTTT. Encoded protein: CASSSMADTQYF.

The chain uses TRBV7-9 and TRBJ2-1; D possibly corresponds to TRBD2 (6 bases). The CDR3 is 14 amino acids. Per germline, CDR1 SEHNR and CDR2 FQNEAQ (reference sequence). Trimming took 7 bases from V and 1 from J, leaving 11 bases between them. Here the CDR3 DNA reads TGTGCCAGCATGGGGACTGCGTCCTACAATGAGCAGTTCTTC. As protein: CASMGTASYNEQFF. Supplemented by reference TRBV7-9 and TRBJ2-1, the full variable domain reads DTGVSQNPRHKITKRGQNVTFRCDPISEHNRLYWYRQTLGQGPEFLTYFQNEAQLEKSRLLSDRFSAERPKGSFSTLEIQRTEQGDSAMYLCASMGTASYNEQFFGPGTRLTVL.

V usage is TRBV11-2 and J usage is TRBJ2-3; D not certain. CDR1 and CDR2 from the germline V gene are SGHAT and FQNNGV. The CDR3 is 10 amino acids. The germline V and J ends were trimmed by 8 bases and 3 bases, with 3 bases remaining between them. In DNA form, the CDR3 reads TGTGCCAGCCAGACAGATACGCAGTATTTT. Amino acids: CASQTDTQYF. Using reference TRBV11-2 and TRBJ2-3 for the parts outside the CDR3, the full variable domain is EAGVAQSPRYKIIEKRQSVAFWCNPISGHATLYWYQQILGQGPKLLIQFQNNGVVDDSQLPKDRFSAERLKGVDSTLKIQPAKLEDSAVYLCASQTDTQYFGPGTRLTVL.

The chain carries TRBV12-3 or TRBV12-4 and TRBJ2-7; 8 bases line up with TRBD2. V lost 6 bases and J lost 6; bases outside the gene matches: 16. The CDR3 length is 16 residues. The chain's CDR3 is CASSLSPHRAGGEQYF. The CDR3 region has the DNA TGTGCCAGCAGCCTTTCACCACACCGGGCGGGGGGCGAGCAGTACTTC.

In its sample, this clonotype was seen a few times. The gene calls are TRBV7-3 and TRBJ2-7, with TRBD1 identical over 8 bases. This CDR3 spans 13 amino acids. Germline V gives CDR1 SGHTA, CDR2 FQGTGA. Trimming at V came to 2 bases and at J to 5 bases, leaving 2 bases not matched to a gene. CDR3 amino acids: CASSLDRGDEQYF. CDR3 sequence (DNA): TGTGCCAGCAGCTTAGACAGGGGCGACGAGCAGTACTTC.

This chain links TRBV11-1 with TRBJ2-1, with 8 bases that match TRBD2. CDR3 length: 15 residues. After removal of 5 bases from V and 8 bases from J, the junction contained 11 bases not matched to a gene. Germline-derived CDR1 and CDR2 are SGHAT and FQDESV (reference sequence). CDR3 coding DNA: TGTGCCAGCAGCAAAGGACTAGCAGAAAGGGATGAGCAGTTCTTC. This codes for CASSKGLAERDEQFF.

This clonotype appeared a single time. V is TRBV6-6 and J is TRBJ2-4, with D unresolved. The V end was cut by 8 bases, the J end by 7 bases, with 9 bases between. Germline V lookup: CDR1 MNHNY, CDR2 SVGAGI (reference sequence). This CDR3 has 11 residues. This chain's CDR3 is CASPTGNIQYF. The CDR3 DNA follows: TGTGCCAGCCCGACTGGTAACATTCAGTACTTC.

Only a few counts were recorded for this clonotype. The chain employs TRBV7-6 and TRBJ1-1; D perhaps matches TRBD1 (6 bases). CDR3 size: 15 residues. The germline V gene encodes CDR1 SGHVS and CDR2 FNYEAQ. V lost 5 bases, J lost 1 base, and 14 bases lay in between. CDR3 protein: CASSPSWGANTEAFF. In DNA, the CDR3 is TGTGCCAGCAGCCCAAGTTGGGGGGCGAACACTGAAGCTTTCTTT. The full variable domain, with the rest looked up from reference TRBV7-6 and TRBJ1-1, is GAGVSQSPRYKVTKRGQDVALRCDPISGHVSLYWYRQALGQGPEFLTYFNYEAQQDKSGLPNDRFSAERPEGSISTLTIQRTEQRDSAMYRCASSPSWGANTEAFFGQGTRLTVV.

This chain joins TRBV7-3 and TRBJ1-1; D call uncertain. This CDR3 region has 13 residues. V shed 1 base and J shed 6 bases, with 9 bases lying between them. Germline CDR1 is SGHTA and CDR2 is FQGTGA. CDR3 in amino acids: CASSLIRSAEAFF. The CDR3 DNA is TGTGCCAGCAGCTTAATCAGGTCCGCTGAAGCTTTCTTT. Variable domain in full (rest from reference TRBV7-3 and TRBJ1-1): GAGVSQTPSNKVTEKGKYVELRCDPISGHTALYWYRQSLGQGPEFLIYFQGTGAADDSGLPNDRFFAVRPEGSVSTLKIQRTERGDSAVYLCASSLIRSAEAFFGQGTRLTVV.

The sample holds one count of this clonotype. Compared with germline, one end of the junction differs, possibly owing to a read error. The rearrangement joins TRBV25-1 to TRBJ1-1; D is ambiguous. The CDR3 spans 14 residues. The germline gives CDR1 MGHDK, CDR2 SYGVNS. The CDR3 is CASSEYSVETEAFF. The CDR3 coding sequence is TGTGCAAGCAGTGAATATAGCGTGGAAACTGAAGCTTTCTTT.

This clonotype was observed a handful of times. CDR3 in DNA: TGTGCCAGCAGTTTTCAGAAAACCGGGGAGCTGTTTTTT. Protein: CASSFQKTGELFF. The chain carries TRBV7-6 and TRBJ2-2; no definite D call. The CDR3 has 13 residues. The germline CDR1 and CDR2 sequences are SGHVS and FNYEAQ. V was cut by 6 bases and J by 5 bases, with 10 bases left in between.

The chain has TRBV11-3 and TRBJ2-3; 9 nucleotides match TRBD2. The CDR3 is made up of 14 amino acids. Trimming at V came to 5 bases and at J to 4 bases, leaving 4 bases not matched to a gene. The germline V gene encodes CDR1 SGHNT and CDR2 YENEEA. Here the CDR3 reads CASSRSGSADTQYF. CDR3 nucleotide sequence: TGTGCCAGCAGCCGTAGCGGGAGCGCAGATACGCAGTATTTT.

This sequence joins TRBV19 and TRBJ1-5, with 9 bases fitting TRBD1. This CDR3 region has 15 residues. CDR1 is LNHDA and CDR2 is SQIVND in the germline V gene (reference sequence). V shed 3 bases and J 7 bases; nucleotides not matched to a gene: 7. The CDR3 sequence is CASSIIRDREQPQHF. DNA for the CDR3: TGTGCCAGTAGTATCATCCGGGACAGGGAACAGCCCCAGCATTTT.

This clonotype was seen only a few times. This chain connects TRBV7-8 to TRBJ2-1; TRBD2 agrees at 14 bases. This CDR3 contains 18 residues. The V segment lost 4 bases and the J segment 0 bases; nucleotides outside the gene matches: 5. Per the germline V gene, CDR1 is SGHVS and CDR2 is FQNEAQ. This CDR3 is CASSWGLAGASSYNEQFF. CDR3 in DNA: TGTGCCAGCAGCTGGGGACTAGCGGGGGCTAGCTCCTACAATGAGCAGTTCTTC.

The gene calls are TRBV7-8 and TRBJ2-6; maybe TRBD1 (6 bases). Germline V gene lookup returns CDR1 SGHVS and CDR2 FQNEAQ. The V gene lost 4 bases and the J gene lost 3 bases, with 10 bases spanning the gap. This CDR3 is 15 amino acids long. DNA for the CDR3: TGTGCCAGCAGCTCTACAGGGCGTGGGGCCAACGTCCTGACTTTC. This sequence encodes CASSSTGRGANVLTF.

The gene calls are TRBV19 and TRBJ2-7; 7 bases fit TRBD1. V shed 10 bases, J shed 1 base, and the junction held 10 bases outside the gene matches. This CDR3 region has 14 residues. Germline V lookup: CDR1 LNHDA, CDR2 SQIVND (reference sequence). The CDR3 loop reads CAIVTGQHSYEQYF. DNA for the CDR3: TGTGCCATCGTCACGGGACAGCATTCCTACGAGCAGTACTTC.

The rearrangement joins TRBV7-3 to TRBJ1-1, with 8 bases matching TRBD1. The CDR3 is 14 amino acids. V lost 5 bases to trimming and J lost 5 bases; unmatched junction nucleotides: 7. Germline CDR1 reads SGHTA; CDR2 reads FQGTGA. Here the CDR3 DNA reads TGTGCCAGCAGCCTCGCAGGGGGCCAAACTGAAGCTTTCTTT. Its protein product is CASSLAGGQTEAFF.

This clonotype was found a few times. The chain employs TRBV7-8 and TRBJ2-7, with TRBD1 matching over 7 bases. Per the germline V gene, CDR1 is SGHVS and CDR2 is FQNEAQ. V lost 0 bases, J lost 5 bases, and 7 bases stayed unmatched. The CDR3 contains 15 residues. CDR3 amino acids: CASSLAGRGRHEQYF. The CDR3 DNA sequence: TGTGCCAGCAGCTTAGCGGGAAGGGGGCGGCACGAGCAGTACTTC. Variable domain in full (rest from reference TRBV7-8 and TRBJ2-7): GAGVSQSPRYKVAKRGQDVALRCDPISGHVSLFWYQQALGQGPEFLTYFQNEAQLDKSGLPSDRFFAERPEGSVSTLKIQRTQQEDSAVYLCASSLAGRGRHEQYFGPGTRLTVT.

The table lists this clonotype with a few counts. DNA for the CDR3: TGTGCCAGCAGCTTAGAGCGCGAGCAGTACTTC. It codes for CASSLEREQYF. The rearrangement uses TRBV7-8 and TRBJ2-7; D unresolved. V was clipped by 1 base and J by 6 bases, with 4 bases between them. This CDR3 contains 11 residues. The germline gives CDR1 SGHVS, CDR2 FQNEAQ.

The CDR3 sequence: CASRDRGWTGELFF. In DNA form, the CDR3 reads TGTGCCAGCAGGGACAGGGGGTGGACCGGGGAGCTGTTTTTT. The V and J genes are TRBV28 and TRBJ2-2; 10 bases line up with TRBD1. This CDR3 is built from 14 residues. The J segment lost 5 bases and the V segment lost 6 bases, leaving 3 bases of the junction unmatched. CDR1 MDHEN and CDR2 SYDVKM come from the germline V gene.

The CDR3 DNA follows: TGTGCCAGCAGCTCTACTGGGACAGGAGGAAACACCATATATTTT. It is translated as CASSSTGTGGNTIYF. The chain combines TRBV7-6 with TRBJ1-3, with TRBD1 matching over 8 bases. The CDR3 runs 15 residues. Germline trimming cut 4 bases from V and 4 bases from J; bases unmatched to any gene: 6. CDR1 and CDR2 from the germline V gene are SGHVS and FNYEAQ.

This clonotype has a single count. The J gene is TRBJ2-1, the V gene TRBV10-3, with D unresolved. V shed 0 bases and J shed 0 bases, with 9 bases lying between them. The germline V gene has CDR1 ENHRY and CDR2 SYGVKD. This CDR3 has 16 amino acids. In nucleotides, the CDR3 is TGTGCCATCAGTGAGTCGCGGCTGAGCTCCTACAATGAGCAGTTCTTC. It encodes CAISESRLSSYNEQFF.

This rearrangement joins TRBV29-1 to TRBJ2-7; D might be TRBD2 (5 bases). This CDR3 is 14 amino acids long. Germline lookup yields CDR1 SQVTM and CDR2 ANQGSEA. Trimming left V 2 bases short and J 0 bases short, with 11 bases between. The CDR3: CSVEIAGSSYEQYF. In nucleotides, the CDR3 is TGCAGCGTTGAAATTGCGGGCAGCTCCTACGAGCAGTACTTC.

The J gene is TRBJ2-1, the V gene TRBV6-1; D unresolved. The germline V and J ends were trimmed by 1 base and 0 bases, with 1 base remaining between them. CDR1 is MNHNS and CDR2 is SASEGT in the germline V gene. This CDR3 is 13 amino acids long. CDR3 region: CASSEVSYNEQFF. CDR3 DNA: TGTGCCAGCAGTGAAGTCTCCTACAATGAGCAGTTCTTC.

The chain employs TRBV19 and TRBJ2-3, with D hard to call. Germline values: CDR1 LNHDA, CDR2 SQIVND (reference sequence). CDR3 size: 18 residues. V gave up 0 bases and J gave up 2 bases, with 18 bases separating them. In DNA form, the CDR3 reads TGTGCCAGTAGTATAGATCGCCGGCAGGATCGTATCACAGATACGCAGTATTTT. Amino acids: CASSIDRRQDRITDTQYF.